This T cell receptor beta chain was obtained from a study of T cell responses to AZD1222 COVID-19 vaccine. V lost 2 bases and J 0 bases, leaving 12 bases between the germline ends. CDR3 length: 16 residues. From germline, CDR1 is SGHDT and CDR2 YYEEEE. As for this clone: Antigen unknown.

Study findings and constraints: Seropositive at baseline were only 5 or 6 AZD1222 recipients.

The method was immunoSEQ multiplex PCR; TCRdb's version includes in-frame clones alone and lacks a portion of them. This sample has about 130,000 clones, with approximately 90% found just once. This clonotype was sampled from an adult who received the AZD1222 COVID-19 vaccine. The chain employs TRBV5-6 and TRBJ2-1; weak D call: TRBD2 (6 bases). Specimen: peripheral blood, collected 28 days after the second AZD1222 dose. In DNA form, the CDR3 reads TGTGCCAGCAGCTTACCCACGGGAGCCTCCTACAATGAGCAGTTCTTC. It is translated as CASSLPTGASYNEQFF.